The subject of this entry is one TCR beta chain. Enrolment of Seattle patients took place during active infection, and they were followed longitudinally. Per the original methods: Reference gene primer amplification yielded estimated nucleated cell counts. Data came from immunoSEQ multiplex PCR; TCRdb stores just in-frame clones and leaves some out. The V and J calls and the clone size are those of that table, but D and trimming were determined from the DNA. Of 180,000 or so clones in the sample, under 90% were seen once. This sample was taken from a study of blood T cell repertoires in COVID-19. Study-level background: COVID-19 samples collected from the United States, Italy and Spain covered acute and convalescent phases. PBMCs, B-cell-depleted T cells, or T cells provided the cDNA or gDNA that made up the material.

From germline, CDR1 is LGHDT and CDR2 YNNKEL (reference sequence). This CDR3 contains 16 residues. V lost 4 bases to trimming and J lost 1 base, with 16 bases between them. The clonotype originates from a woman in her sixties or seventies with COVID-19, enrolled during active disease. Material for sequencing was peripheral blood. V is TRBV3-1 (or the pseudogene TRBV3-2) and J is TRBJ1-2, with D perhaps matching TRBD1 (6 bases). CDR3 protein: CASSRKGGPHNYGYTF. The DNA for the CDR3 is TGTGCCAGCAGCCGTAAAGGGGGACCGCATAACTATGGCTACACCTTC.